A single sample gave rise to the 32 T cell receptor beta chains below, sequenced in a study of cytomegalovirus exposure and HLA in healthy donors. PCR was performed using 60 Vbeta and 13 Jbeta primers. Using immunoSEQ multiplex PCR, the repertoire was profiled, and TCRdb retains in-frame clones only, with some absent. Counted here are 200,000 to 250,000 clones, over 65% occurring once; the ten biggest clones make up 0.63%. The sample comprised PBMCs. These receptors were collected from a man between 18 and 29 years old in good health and CMV-seronegative.

The CDR3 loop reads CTSSQASFSYEQYF. The CDR3 DNA reads as TGCACCAGCAGCCAAGCTAGTTTCTCCTACGAGCAGTACTTC. This chain joins TRBV1 and TRBJ2-7; the table's TRBD2 call for D was not verified on the DNA. TRBV1 is described as a pseudogene. This CDR3 is 14 amino acids long.

This clone was picked up one time. This chain links TRBV27 with TRBJ2-1, with 7 positions matching TRBD2. CDR3 length: 12 amino acids. Germline CDR1 and CDR2: MNHEY and SMNVEV (reference sequence). The J segment lost 15 bases and the V segment lost 2 bases, leaving 7 bases of the junction unmatched. CDR3 coding DNA: TGTGCCAGCAGTTTAGCGACGCGGGAGTGGTTCTTC. Encoded protein: CASSLATREWFF.

The chain has TRBV30 and TRBJ2-2; 9 bases align to TRBD1. This CDR3 comprises 15 residues. Per the germline V gene, CDR1 is GTSNPN and CDR2 is SVGIG (reference sequence). Trimming took 5 bases from V and 4 from J; bases not matched to a gene: 8. The chain's CDR3 is CAWGQGPLATGELFF. For the CDR3, the DNA is TGTGCCTGGGGACAGGGGCCCCTGGCCACCGGGGAGCTGTTTTTT. The full variable domain, its missing parts supplied by reference TRBV30 and TRBJ2-2, is SQTIHQWPATLVQPVGSPLSLECTVEGTSNPNLYWYRQAAGRGLQLLFYSVGIGQISSEVPQNLSASRPQDRQFILSSKKLLLSDSGFYLCAWGQGPLATGELFFGEGSRLTVL.

The rearrangement uses TRBV10-1 and TRBJ1-4, with a weak D call TRBD1 (5 bases). Between the trimmed V and J ends, which lost 0 bases and 8 bases, there was a span of 16 bases. The CDR3 spans 16 residues. Per the germline V gene, CDR1 is WNHNN and CDR2 is SYGVQD (reference sequence). The CDR3 is CASSESITARGEKLFF. CDR3 sequence (DNA): TGCGCCAGCAGTGAGTCGATTACGGCCCGGGGGGAAAAACTGTTTTTT.

This clone was observed a handful of times. CDR3 in DNA: TGCGCCAGCAGTGATCGACAGGGGAGCACTGAAGCTTTCTTT. Protein: CASSDRQGSTEAFF. This chain connects TRBV10-1 to TRBJ1-1; TRBD1 matches at 8 bases. V lost 3 bases and J lost 4; bases outside the gene matches: 4. The length of the CDR3 is 14 residues. CDR1 and CDR2 (germline): WNHNN, SYGVQD (reference sequence).

This chain uses TRBV29-1 with TRBJ1-2; 7 bases line up with TRBD1. After removal of 0 bases from V and 8 bases from J, the junction contained 9 bases not matched to a gene. Germline CDR1 SQVTM, CDR2 ANQGSEA. This CDR3 has 14 amino acids. DNA for the CDR3: TGCAGCGTTGAAGATCTGGACAGGCGTAACGGCTACACCTTC. This translates into CSVEDLDRRNGYTF. Variable domain in full (rest from reference TRBV29-1 and TRBJ1-2): SAVISQKPSRDICQRGTSLTIQCQVDSQVTMMFWYRQQPGQSLTLIATANQGSEATYESGFVIDKFPISRPNLTFSTLTVSNMSPEDSSIYLCSVEDLDRRNGYTFGSGTRLTVV.

This clone came up once. The chain employs TRBV29-1 and TRBJ2-5, with 9 bases matching TRBD1. The trim removed 4 bases at V and 5 bases at J, leaving 5 bases unmatched. CDR1 is SQVTM, CDR2 ANQGSEA, per germline. The CDR3 length is 13 residues. DNA for the CDR3: TGCAGCGTTGCGGGACAGGGCATGGAGACCCAGTACTTC. Translated, it gives CSVAGQGMETQYF.

This sequence joins TRBV28 and TRBJ1-5; maybe TRBD1 (5 bases). CDR3 size: 15 residues. Trimming stripped 1 base from V and 5 bases from J, with 12 bases between. Germline V gene data show CDR1 as MDHEN and CDR2 as SYDVKM. This CDR3 reads CASSLFRREDQPQHF. The CDR3 bases are TGTGCCAGCAGTTTATTTCGCAGGGAGGATCAGCCCCAGCATTTT.

The V gene is TRBV7-9, the J gene TRBJ2-5, with D maybe TRBD1 (5 bases). The CDR3 has 16 amino acids. Germline CDR1 and CDR2: SEHNR and FQNEAQ (reference sequence). The V and J ends lost 5 bases and 0 bases respectively, with 16 bases between them. The CDR3 protein is CASSPRVGQNQETQYF. The CDR3 region has the DNA TGTGCCAGCAGCCCACGGGTGGGGCAAAACCAAGAGACCCAGTACTTC.

The CDR3 coding sequence is TGTGCCAGCAGCATCGGACAGGGACGTGAGCAGTTCTTC. Translation gives CASSIGQGREQFF. The rearrangement links TRBV11-2 to TRBJ2-1; 8 nucleotides agree with TRBD1. From germline, CDR1 is SGHAT and CDR2 FQNNGV. The ends lost 5 bases at V and 9 bases at J; junction bases unmatched: 6. The CDR3 is made up of 13 amino acids. Looking up the rest from reference TRBV11-2 and TRBJ2-1 gives the full variable domain: EAGVAQSPRYKIIEKRQSVAFWCNPISGHATLYWYQQILGQGPKLLIQFQNNGVVDDSQLPKDRFSAERLKGVDSTLKIQPAKLEDSAVYLCASSIGQGREQFFGPGTRLTVL.

V is TRBV5-1 and J is TRBJ2-1; 9 bases are a match to TRBD2. The CDR3 sequence is 16 residues long. Germline V gene data show CDR1 as SGHRS and CDR2 as YFSETQ. V dropped 3 bases and J dropped 2; count of bases not matched to a gene: 6. DNA of the CDR3: TGCGCCAGCAGCTCCTATAGCGGGAGCCCCTACAATGAGCAGTTCTTC. The encoded protein is CASSSYSGSPYNEQFF.

This clone showed up just a few times. Within the sample, other DNA sequences also encode this same CDR3. The chain carries TRBV5-1 and TRBJ2-5; 8 bases are a match to TRBD2. This CDR3 region has 12 residues. V lost 5 bases to trimming and J lost 5 bases; unmatched junction nucleotides: 2. CDR1 and CDR2 from the germline V gene are SGHRS and YFSETQ. The CDR3 sequence is CASSSGGETQYF. In DNA, the CDR3 is TGCGCCAGCAGTTCGGGGGGGGAGACCCAGTACTTC.

This clone was found many times. The chain uses TRBV4-1 and TRBJ1-1; possible D gene TRBD1, 5 bases. The germline V gene encodes CDR1 MGHRA and CDR2 YSYEKL. The CDR3 spans 15 residues. V lost 5 bases and J lost 5, with 18 bases in between. CDR3 region: CASSNRRGSWTEAFF. In nucleotides, the CDR3 is TGCGCCAGCAGCAACAGGAGGGGTAGTTGGACTGAAGCTTTCTTT.

The genes are TRBV23-1 and TRBJ2-3, with unresolved D. TRBV23-1 is assigned to the ORF class and has an uncertain function. The CDR3 length is 14 residues. Trimming cost V 0 bases and J 8 bases, with 12 bases left between them. CDR3 in DNA: TGCGCCAGCAGTCAATCCTCGGCAGGTCTTACGCAGTATTTT. It translates to CASSQSSAGLTQYF.

The chain recombines TRBV11-2 with TRBJ2-3; TRBD2 matches 7 bases. The CDR3 loop spans 15 amino acids. Germline V CDR1 and CDR2: SGHAT, FQNNGV. The junction had 5 bases not matched to a gene; V was cut back by 1 base and J by 4 bases. The CDR3 reads CASSLGLAAPDTQYF. The CDR3 DNA sequence: TGTGCCAGCAGCTTAGGGCTAGCGGCCCCAGATACGCAGTATTTT. Looking up the rest from reference TRBV11-2 and TRBJ2-3 gives the full variable domain: EAGVAQSPRYKIIEKRQSVAFWCNPISGHATLYWYQQILGQGPKLLIQFQNNGVVDDSQLPKDRFSAERLKGVDSTLKIQPAKLEDSAVYLCASSLGLAAPDTQYFGPGTRLTVL.

The rearrangement uses TRBV7-9 and TRBJ1-1, with D uncertain. Germline assignment: CDR1 SEHNR and CDR2 FQNEAQ (reference sequence). V dropped 6 bases and J dropped 1 base, with 12 bases sitting between them. This CDR3 has 14 residues. In nucleotides, the CDR3 is TGTGCCAGCAGTTTCCGGACTGGGAACACTGAAGCTTTCTTT. This encodes CASSFRTGNTEAFF.

The chain's CDR3 is CASSSGQDSGNTIYF. CDR3 DNA sequence: TGTGCCAGCAGTTCCGGTCAGGATTCTGGAAACACCATATATTTT. V is TRBV28 and J is TRBJ1-3; no reliable D call. The germline CDR1 and CDR2 sequences are MDHEN and SYDVKM. Trimming cost V 4 bases and J 1 base, with 11 bases left between them. The CDR3 spans 15 residues.

The chain is built from TRBV6-5 and TRBJ2-4; 10 nucleotides agree with TRBD2. Germline V gives CDR1 MNHEY, CDR2 SVGAGI. After removal of 0 bases from V and 4 bases from J, the junction contained 0 bases not matched to a gene. The CDR3 contains 15 residues. The chain's CDR3 is CASSYSTSGKNIQYF. CDR3 DNA: TGTGCCAGCAGTTACTCGACTAGCGGGAAAAACATTCAGTACTTC.

The genes are TRBV7-9 and TRBJ2-7; 14 nucleotides line up with TRBD2. The germline gives CDR1 SEHNR, CDR2 FQNEAQ (reference sequence). This CDR3 is 15 amino acids long. Trimming took 4 bases from V and 3 from J; bases not matched to a gene: 2. The CDR3 region is CASSSGLAGVYEQYF. DNA of the CDR3: TGTGCCAGCAGCTCGGGACTAGCGGGAGTCTACGAGCAGTACTTC.

V usage is TRBV4-1 and J usage is TRBJ1-2, with TRBD1 matching 7 bases. The V gene end was trimmed by 4 bases and the J gene end by 8 bases; junction bases not matched to a gene: 4. The CDR3 sequence is 12 residues long. Germline V gives CDR1 MGHRA, CDR2 YSYEKL. The DNA for the CDR3 is TGCGCCAGCAGCCTGGGACAGCGAGGCTACACCTTC. Translated, it gives CASSLGQRGYTF.

V and J are TRBV9 and TRBJ2-1; 9 positions match TRBD1. The CDR3 contains 14 residues. After removal of 6 bases from V and 6 bases from J, the junction contained 7 bases not matched to a gene. Germline CDR1 and CDR2: SGDLS and YYNGEE. The CDR3 protein is CASTEQGAGNEQFF. The CDR3, as DNA: TGTGCCAGCACCGAACAGGGGGCGGGCAATGAGCAGTTCTTC.

The chain links TRBV7-9 to TRBJ2-5, with D uncertain. The J call may be wrong; the DNA end is better matched by TRBJ2-7. Germline V gives CDR1 SEHNR, CDR2 FQNEAQ (reference sequence). This CDR3 spans 11 amino acids. CDR3 loop: CASSSAYEQYF. In nucleotides, the CDR3 is TGTGCCAGCAGCTCAGCCTACGAGCAGTACTTC.

The J gene is TRBJ2-5, the V gene TRBV11-3; TRBD2 matches 12 bases. Germline V gives CDR1 SGHNT, CDR2 YENEEA. CDR3 size: 19 residues. With V trimmed by 1 base and J by 1 base, 10 bases remained unmatched. The CDR3 bases are TGTGCCAGCAGCTTAGGGCCTCGACTAGCGGGAGCCTCCCAAGAGACCCAGTACTTC. As protein: CASSLGPRLAGASQETQYF. Combining the CDR3 with reference TRBV11-3 and TRBJ2-5 gives the whole variable domain EAGVVQSPRYKIIEKKQPVAFWCNPISGHNTLYWYLQNLGQGPELLIRYENEEAVDDSQLPKDRFSAERLKGVDSTLKIQPAELGDSAVYLCASSLGPRLAGASQETQYFGPGTRLLVL.

This chain links TRBV7-9 with TRBJ2-7; 10 bases align to TRBD1. The CDR3 has 13 residues. J was trimmed by 3 bases and V by 5 bases; bases with no gene match: 1. CDR1 is SEHNR and CDR2 is FQNEAQ in the germline V gene (reference sequence). CDR3 sequence reads: CASSRDRGYEQYF. CDR3 nucleotides: TGTGCCAGCAGCCGGGACAGGGGCTACGAGCAGTACTTC. Variable domain in full (rest from reference TRBV7-9 and TRBJ2-7): DTGVSQNPRHKITKRGQNVTFRCDPISEHNRLYWYRQTLGQGPEFLTYFQNEAQLEKSRLLSDRFSAERPKGSFSTLEIQRTEQGDSAMYLCASSRDRGYEQYFGPGTRLTVT.

J is TRBJ2-7 and V is TRBV6-5; D gene ambiguous. This CDR3 has 15 amino acids. Between the trimmed V and J ends, which lost 2 bases and 1 base, there was a span of 12 bases. Germline CDR1 is MNHEY and CDR2 is SVGAGI. The CDR3 nucleotides are TGTGCCAGCAGTTACGCTTCACAGTCTTCCTACGAGCAGTACTTC. The encoded protein is CASSYASQSSYEQYF.

This chain uses TRBV10-3 with TRBJ2-7; 8 positions agree with TRBD1. V dropped 6 bases and J dropped 2; count of bases not matched to a gene: 6. Germline CDR1 reads ENHRY; CDR2 reads SYGVKD. The CDR3 spans 14 residues. The DNA for the CDR3 is TGTGCCATCAGCGCAGGACAGGGACCCTACGAGCAGTACTTC. Translated, it gives CAISAGQGPYEQYF.

The chain has TRBV7-9 and TRBJ2-5, with D perhaps matching TRBD1 (6 bases). The DNA matches TRBJ2-7 better at its end, which makes the J call doubtful. This CDR3 comprises 12 residues. CDR1 SEHNR and CDR2 FQNEAQ come from the germline V gene (reference sequence). The CDR3 DNA reads as TGTGCCAGCAGCTCACAGGGCGACGAGCAGTACTTC. This codes for CASSSQGDEQYF.

The chain is built from TRBV7-6 and TRBJ1-2; 11 nucleotides match TRBD1. The V gene's germline CDR1 is SGHVS and CDR2 FNYEAQ. V lost 7 bases to trimming and J lost 6 bases; unmatched junction nucleotides: 7. This CDR3 has 14 residues. This CDR3 reads CASTGSDRGHGYTF. The CDR3 DNA is TGTGCCAGCACCGGGTCGGACAGGGGGCATGGCTACACCTTC. Full variable domain (remainder filled in from reference TRBV7-6 and TRBJ1-2): GAGVSQSPRYKVTKRGQDVALRCDPISGHVSLYWYRQALGQGPEFLTYFNYEAQQDKSGLPNDRFSAERPEGSISTLTIQRTEQRDSAMYRCASTGSDRGHGYTFGSGTRLTVV.

The gene calls are TRBV6-1 and TRBJ1-4, with D possibly TRBD1 on 6 matching bases. Germline lookup yields CDR1 MNHNS and CDR2 SASEGT. The CDR3 runs to 14 residues. V lost 4 bases, J lost 8 bases, and 14 bases lay in between. CDR3 sequence reads: CASSGYREGEKLFF. Written as DNA, the CDR3 is TGTGCCAGCAGTGGCTACAGGGAAGGAGAAAAACTGTTTTTT.

The genes are TRBV6-5 and TRBJ2-1; D not certain. Germline CDR1 reads MNHEY; CDR2 reads SVGAGI. Trimming left V 0 bases short and J 5 bases short, with 8 bases between. The CDR3 has 14 residues. CDR3: CASSYSPIDNEQFF. The CDR3 nucleotides read TGTGCCAGCAGTTACTCGCCTATCGACAATGAGCAGTTCTTC.

This chain uses TRBV28 with TRBJ1-2, with D maybe TRBD1 (6 bases). Germline V gene data show CDR1 as MDHEN and CDR2 as SYDVKM. V dropped 8 bases and J dropped 5 bases, with 24 bases sitting between them. The CDR3 is 16 residues long. CDR3 sequence (DNA): TGTGCCAGCCAACGCCCTATGGGGGCGTCCCTTTATGGCTACACCTTC. Its translation: CASQRPMGASLYGYTF.

This chain uses TRBV5-4 with TRBJ1-1, with D unresolved. V lost 3 bases, J lost 1 base, and 7 bases lay in between. The CDR3 extends over 13 amino acids. Looked up from germline, CDR1 is SGHNT and CDR2 is YYREEE (reference sequence). The CDR3 DNA follows: TGTGCCAGCAGCTACAACAGGAACACTGAAGCTTTCTTT. This encodes CASSYNRNTEAFF.